One sample yielded the 23 T cell receptor beta chains listed below, sequenced in a study of response to subunit inactivated influenza vaccine (dated by TCRdb to 2017 to 2018). The library was made by RT-PCR. The sequencer was an Illumina HiSeq 2500. TCRdb trimmed public reads at Q25 via fastp, called clones via MiXCR and kept in-frame beta chains. Entries are consolidated by CDR3 protein sequence, retaining the most common genes and DNA. The sample has about 520,000 distinct CDR3 sequences on record, less than 30% of them singletons. Of the sample, 1.5% to 2% falls within the top ten clones. The starting material was CD4+ T cells sorted from PBMCs, obtained less than 6 days after vaccination. These receptors were obtained from a man aged 45 to 65 who received an inactivated influenza vaccine. Donor details come from another sample of the same person, matched by shared clones.

The V call is TRBV29-1, the J call TRBJ2-1; 7 bases map to TRBD1. The J segment lost 6 bases and the V segment lost 6 bases, leaving 17 bases of the junction unmatched. The germline CDR1 and CDR2 sequences are SQVTM and ANQGSEA. The CDR3 is 16 residues long. The CDR3: CSVDTSNRGRSNEQFF. CDR3 DNA: TGCAGCGTCGATACTTCAAACAGGGGAAGGAGCAATGAGCAGTTCTTC.

This chain connects TRBV7-2 to TRBJ2-3, with 9 bases fitting TRBD2. Germline-derived CDR1 and CDR2 are SGHTA and FQGNSA. The CDR3 runs to 15 residues. With V trimmed by 5 bases and J by 2 bases, 5 bases remained unmatched. The CDR3 region is CASSALAGPTDTQYF. For the CDR3, the DNA is TGTGCCAGCAGCGCTCTAGCGGGACCCACAGATACGCAGTATTTT.

V usage is TRBV7-2 and J usage is TRBJ2-1, with 10 bases matching TRBD2. The CDR3 runs 16 residues. J gave up 8 bases and V 0 bases, and 7 bases lay outside the gene matches. Germline-derived CDR1 and CDR2 are SGHTA and FQGNSA. The CDR3 protein is CASSLASSGSNYEQFF. The DNA of the CDR3 is TGTGCCAGCAGCTTAGCGTCTAGCGGGAGTAACTATGAGCAGTTCTTC.

This clonotype was seen repeatedly, ten times or more. The chain has TRBV5-1 and TRBJ2-2; 8 bases map to TRBD2. The length of the CDR3 is 15 residues. The germline V gene has CDR1 SGHRS and CDR2 YFSETQ. Unmatched junction bases numbered 4, after V lost 0 bases and J lost 6 bases. Here the CDR3 reads CASSLARGAAGELFF. The CDR3 DNA is TGCGCCAGCAGCTTGGCGCGGGGGGCCGCCGGGGAGCTGTTTTTT.

The V and J genes are TRBV6-1 and TRBJ1-5; D unresolved. V was clipped by 4 bases and J by 1 base, with 8 bases between them. The CDR3 length is 14 residues. Per germline, CDR1 MNHNS and CDR2 SASEGT. CDR3 in DNA: TGTGCCAGCAGTGGAGGGCTAAGCAATCAGCCCCAGCATTTT. Translation: CASSGGLSNQPQHF.

This clonotype was seen only a few times. The chain joins TRBV7-2 to TRBJ2-1; 8 nucleotides agree with TRBD2. V shed 8 bases, J shed 6 bases, and the junction held 9 bases outside the gene matches. This CDR3 region has 14 residues. Germline loops: CDR1 SGHTA, CDR2 FQGNSA. The CDR3 DNA is TGTGCCAGCTCGGGAGGGCCCGCCCTCAATGAGCAGTTCTTC. Amino acid sequence: CASSGGPALNEQFF. Filled out from reference TRBV7-2 and TRBJ2-1, the complete variable domain reads GAGVSQSPSNKVTEKGKDVELRCDPISGHTALYWYRQSLGQGLEFLIYFQGNSAPDKSGLPSDRFSAERTGGSVSTLTIQRTQQEDSAVYLCASSGGPALNEQFFGPGTRLTVL.

The chain employs TRBV6-1 and TRBJ1-2; D gene ambiguous. The germline gives CDR1 MNHNS, CDR2 SASEGT. CDR3 length equals 14 residues. The V end was cut by 10 bases, the J end by 7 bases, with 22 bases between. CDR3 bases: TGTGCCACCCAACTTACAGCGGCTGACACTGGCTACACCTTC. As protein: CATQLTAADTGYTF.

Only a few counts were recorded for this clonotype. V is TRBV11-2 and J is TRBJ2-1; 9 bases are a match to TRBD2. CDR1 is SGHAT and CDR2 is FQNNGV in the germline V gene. V dropped 4 bases and J dropped 3; count of bases not matched to a gene: 19. This CDR3 has 20 amino acids. The CDR3 reads CASSSRRVAGVGNNYNEQFF. CDR3 in DNA: TGTGCCAGCAGCTCAAGAAGGGTAGCGGGGGTTGGCAATAACTACAATGAGCAGTTCTTC.

Only a few counts were recorded for this clonotype. J is TRBJ2-7 and V is TRBV7-9, with TRBD1 identical over 9 bases. Germline values: CDR1 SEHNR, CDR2 FQNEAQ (reference sequence). Unmatched junction bases numbered 8, after V lost 1 base and J lost 4 bases. The CDR3 has 16 residues. CDR3 DNA: TGTGCCAGCAGCTTAGGACTCCCGGGACAGGGTTACGAGCAGTACTTC. This translates into CASSLGLPGQGYEQYF.

The rearrangement joins TRBV5-6 to TRBJ2-7, with TRBD2 matching 8 bases. The CDR3 contains 15 residues. Trimming cost V 5 bases and J 0 bases; bases outside gene matches: 7. Germline V gene sequence: CDR1 SGHDT, CDR2 YYEEEE. The CDR3 DNA follows: TGTGCCAGCAGTAGAAGCGGGGGTTTCTCCTACGAGCAGTACTTC. Its protein is CASSRSGGFSYEQYF. The full variable domain, its missing parts supplied by reference TRBV5-6 and TRBJ2-7, is DAGVTQSPTHLIKTRGQQVTLRCSPKSGHDTVSWYQQALGQGPQFIFQYYEEEERQRGNFPDRFSGHQFPNYSSELNVNALLLGDSALYLCASSRSGGFSYEQYFGPGTRLTVT.

This clonotype was counted only a few times. The rearrangement links TRBV11-3 to TRBJ2-1; 10 bases align to TRBD2. V lost 6 bases to trimming and J lost 3 bases; unmatched junction nucleotides: 2. CDR1 is SGHNT and CDR2 is YENEEA in the germline V gene. The CDR3 extends over 14 amino acids. Here the CDR3 reads CASSSGGNYNEQFF. The CDR3 nucleotides read TGTGCCAGCAGTAGCGGGGGGAACTACAATGAGCAGTTCTTC.

In its sample, this clonotype was seen many times. J is TRBJ2-1 and V is TRBV12-3 or TRBV12-4, with 11 bases lining up with TRBD2. The junction had 3 bases not matched to a gene; V was cut back by 5 bases and J by 0 bases. This CDR3 has 16 residues. The CDR3 loop is CASSRLAGSSYNEQFF. The CDR3 DNA is TGTGCCAGCAGTAGACTAGCGGGGTCCTCCTACAATGAGCAGTTCTTC.

The rearrangement uses TRBV5-1 and TRBJ2-5; 7 nucleotides line up with TRBD1. V lost 4 bases to trimming and J lost 7 bases; unmatched junction nucleotides: 10. CDR3 length equals 14 residues. Germline V gene data show CDR1 as SGHRS and CDR2 as YFSETQ. The chain's CDR3 is CASSPGTEKRTQYF. In nucleotides, the CDR3 is TGCGCCAGCAGCCCTGGGACAGAGAAGAGGACCCAGTACTTC.

V usage is TRBV7-8 and J usage is TRBJ2-2; D is unresolved. V was pared by 4 bases and J by 6 bases, with 15 bases between. CDR3 size: 15 residues. The germline gives CDR1 SGHVS, CDR2 FQNEAQ. CDR3 loop: CASSSVRLSSGELFF. The CDR3 bases are TGTGCCAGCAGCTCCGTAAGGTTATCGTCCGGGGAGCTGTTTTTT.

The chain employs TRBV5-4 and TRBJ2-5; 7 positions agree with TRBD2. J was trimmed by 4 bases and V by 0 bases; bases with no gene match: 6. Germline V gene data show CDR1 as SGHNT and CDR2 as YYREEE (reference sequence). This CDR3 comprises 15 residues. In DNA, the CDR3 is TGTGCCAGCAGCTTGGCCCGGTCGGGAGGAGAGACCCAGTACTTC. This codes for CASSLARSGGETQYF.

This clonotype has only a few counts. Mismatch with germline at one junction end may stem from a read error. The rearrangement links TRBV7-2 to TRBJ2-2, with D possibly being TRBD1 (6 bases). Germline lookup yields CDR1 SGHTA and CDR2 FQGNSA. The CDR3 spans 12 residues. CDR3 amino acids: CASSLVAGELVF. The CDR3 DNA reads TGTGCCAGCAGCTTAGTAGCAGGGGAGCTGGTTTTT. Variable domain in full (rest from reference TRBV7-2 and TRBJ2-2): GAGVSQSPSNKVTEKGKDVELRCDPISGHTALYWYRQSLGQGLEFLIYFQGNSAPDKSGLPSDRFSAERTGGSVSTLTIQRTQQEDSAVYLCASSLVAGELVFGEGSRLTVL.

This clonotype was detected a few times. The gene calls are TRBV12-3 or TRBV12-4 and TRBJ2-7; D perhaps matches TRBD1 (5 bases). The CDR3 sequence is 13 residues long. The V end lost 3 bases, the J end lost 2 bases, and 8 bases lay between the germline ends. The CDR3 here is CASSFQGPYEQYF. CDR3 bases: TGTGCCAGCAGTTTCCAGGGCCCCTACGAGCAGTACTTC.

This sequence joins TRBV3-1 and TRBJ2-7, with D perhaps TRBD1 or TRBD2 (6 bases each). This CDR3 region has 18 residues. Germline V CDR1 and CDR2: LGHDT, YNNKEL (reference sequence). The V end was cut by 3 bases, the J end by 6 bases, with 27 bases between. The CDR3 region is CASSQRISGDNGLGEQYF. The CDR3 DNA reads TGTGCCAGCAGCCAGCGGATTTCGGGGGACAACGGGTTGGGCGAGCAGTACTTC.

The chain joins TRBV12-3 or TRBV12-4 to TRBJ2-5; D is unclear. V was shortened by 6 bases and J by 4 bases, with 9 bases between the two germline ends. The CDR3 loop spans 12 amino acids. This CDR3 reads CASRYVTETQYF. The CDR3 DNA reads TGTGCCAGCAGATATGTGACAGAGACCCAGTACTTC.

This clonotype has more than one count but fewer than ten. The chain has TRBV14 and TRBJ2-5; D possibly corresponds to TRBD1 (6 bases). The germline V gene has CDR1 SGHDN and CDR2 FVKESK. V lost 4 bases and J lost 2, with 11 bases in between. The CDR3 extends over 14 amino acids. This CDR3 reads CASSRRGHQETQYF. The DNA for the CDR3 is TGTGCCAGCAGCCGCAGGGGTCATCAAGAGACCCAGTACTTC.

There are a few counts of this clonotype. The rearrangement links TRBV6-5 to TRBJ2-7; a possible D gene is TRBD1 (9 bases). V lost 0 bases and J lost 0, with 15 bases in between. Germline loops: CDR1 MNHEY, CDR2 SVGAGI. This CDR3 is built from 17 residues. The CDR3 bases are TGTGCCAGCAGTTACTCTAGCGGGACAGGGTTCTCCTACGAGCAGTACTTC. It specifies CASSYSSGTGFSYEQYF.

This clonotype was counted a few times. V is TRBV7-9 and J is TRBJ2-5; 8 nucleotides align to TRBD2. This CDR3 is 15 amino acids long. V lost 6 bases, J lost 6 bases, and 12 bases stayed unmatched. The germline V gene has CDR1 SEHNR and CDR2 FQNEAQ (reference sequence). CDR3 coding DNA: TGTGCCAGCAGTAAAACTAGCGGCGCCCCTAAGACCCAGTACTTC. Protein: CASSKTSGAPKTQYF.

This clonotype was counted only a few times. Compared with germline, one end of the junction differs, possibly owing to a read error. The chain recombines TRBV7-8 with TRBJ1-1; the D gene is possibly TRBD1 (5 bases). CDR1 and CDR2 (germline): SGHVS, FQNEAQ. The CDR3 loop spans 12 amino acids. CDR3 sequence: CASSLDLGTASF. The CDR3 bases are TGTGCCAGCAGCTTAGATCTCGGGACTGCCAGCTTT. The whole variable domain, filled in from reference TRBV7-8 and TRBJ1-1, reads GAGVSQSPRYKVAKRGQDVALRCDPISGHVSLFWYQQALGQGPEFLTYFQNEAQLDKSGLPSDRFFAERPEGSVSTLKIQRTQQEDSAVYLCASSLDLGTASFGQGTRLTVV.